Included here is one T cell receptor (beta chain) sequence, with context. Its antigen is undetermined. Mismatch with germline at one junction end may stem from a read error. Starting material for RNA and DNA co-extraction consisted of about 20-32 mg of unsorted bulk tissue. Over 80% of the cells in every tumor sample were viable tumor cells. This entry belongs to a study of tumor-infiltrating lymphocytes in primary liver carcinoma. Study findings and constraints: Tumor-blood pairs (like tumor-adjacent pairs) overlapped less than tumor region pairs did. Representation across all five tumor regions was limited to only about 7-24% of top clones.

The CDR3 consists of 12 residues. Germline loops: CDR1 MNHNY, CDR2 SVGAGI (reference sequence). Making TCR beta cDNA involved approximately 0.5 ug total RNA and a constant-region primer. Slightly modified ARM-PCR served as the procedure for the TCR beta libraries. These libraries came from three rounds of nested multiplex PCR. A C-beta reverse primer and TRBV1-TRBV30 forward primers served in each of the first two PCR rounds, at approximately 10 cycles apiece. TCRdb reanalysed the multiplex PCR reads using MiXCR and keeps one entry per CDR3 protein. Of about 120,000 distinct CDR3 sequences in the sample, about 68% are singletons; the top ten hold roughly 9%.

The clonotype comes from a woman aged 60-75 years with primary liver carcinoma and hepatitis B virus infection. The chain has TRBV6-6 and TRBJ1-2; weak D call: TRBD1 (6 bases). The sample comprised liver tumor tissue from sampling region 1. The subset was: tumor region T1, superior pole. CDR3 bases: TGTGCCAGCAATTACAGGGATTATGGCTACAGCTTC. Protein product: CASNYRDYGYSF.